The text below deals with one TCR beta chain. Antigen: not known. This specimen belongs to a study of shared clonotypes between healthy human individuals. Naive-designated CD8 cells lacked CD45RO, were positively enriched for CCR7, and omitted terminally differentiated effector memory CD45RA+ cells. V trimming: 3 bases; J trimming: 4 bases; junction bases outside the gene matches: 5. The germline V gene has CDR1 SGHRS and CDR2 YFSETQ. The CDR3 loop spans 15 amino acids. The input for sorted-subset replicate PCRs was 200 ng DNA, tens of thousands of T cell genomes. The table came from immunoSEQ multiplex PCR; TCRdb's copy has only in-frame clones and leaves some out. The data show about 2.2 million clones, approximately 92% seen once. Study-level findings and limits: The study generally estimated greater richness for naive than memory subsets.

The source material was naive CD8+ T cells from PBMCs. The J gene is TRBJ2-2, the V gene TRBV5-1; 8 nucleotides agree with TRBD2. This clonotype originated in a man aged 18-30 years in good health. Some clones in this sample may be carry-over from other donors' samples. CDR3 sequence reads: CASSWREVSTGELFF. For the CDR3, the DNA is TGCGCCAGCAGCTGGCGGGAGGTTAGCACCGGGGAGCTGTTTTTT.